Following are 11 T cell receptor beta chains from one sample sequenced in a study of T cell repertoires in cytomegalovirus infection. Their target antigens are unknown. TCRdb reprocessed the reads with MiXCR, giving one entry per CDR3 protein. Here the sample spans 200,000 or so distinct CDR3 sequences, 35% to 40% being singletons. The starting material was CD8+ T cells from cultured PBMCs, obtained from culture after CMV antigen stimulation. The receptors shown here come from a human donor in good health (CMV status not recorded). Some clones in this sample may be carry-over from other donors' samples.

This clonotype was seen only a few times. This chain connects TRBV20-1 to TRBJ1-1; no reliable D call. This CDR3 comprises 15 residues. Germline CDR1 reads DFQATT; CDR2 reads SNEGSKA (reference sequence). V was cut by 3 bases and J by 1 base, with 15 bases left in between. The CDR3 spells CSARAHRLSNTEAFF. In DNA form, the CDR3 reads TGCAGTGCTAGGGCCCACCGTTTATCGAACACTGAAGCTTTCTTT.

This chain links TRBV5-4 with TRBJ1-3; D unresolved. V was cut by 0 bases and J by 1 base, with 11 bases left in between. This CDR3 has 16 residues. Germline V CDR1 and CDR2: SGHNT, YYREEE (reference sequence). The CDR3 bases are TGTGCCAGCAGCTTGGAAGGCAAACTATCTGGAAACACCATATATTTT. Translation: CASSLEGKLSGNTIYF.

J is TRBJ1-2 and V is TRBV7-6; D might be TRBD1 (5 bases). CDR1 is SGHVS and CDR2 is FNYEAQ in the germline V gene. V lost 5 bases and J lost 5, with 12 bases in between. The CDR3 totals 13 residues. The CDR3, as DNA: TGTGCCAGCAGCACCCGGGGACCATATGGCTACACCTTC. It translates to CASSTRGPYGYTF. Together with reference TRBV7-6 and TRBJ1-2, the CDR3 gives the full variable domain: GAGVSQSPRYKVTKRGQDVALRCDPISGHVSLYWYRQALGQGPEFLTYFNYEAQQDKSGLPNDRFSAERPEGSISTLTIQRTEQRDSAMYRCASSTRGPYGYTFGSGTRLTVV.

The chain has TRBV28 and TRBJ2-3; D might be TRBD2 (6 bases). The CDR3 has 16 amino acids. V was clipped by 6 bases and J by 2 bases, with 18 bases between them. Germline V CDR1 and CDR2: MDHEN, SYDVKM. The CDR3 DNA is TGTGCCAGCAGACCCTCTAGCGAGTCCTACACAGATACGCAGTATTTT. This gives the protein CASRPSSESYTDTQYF.

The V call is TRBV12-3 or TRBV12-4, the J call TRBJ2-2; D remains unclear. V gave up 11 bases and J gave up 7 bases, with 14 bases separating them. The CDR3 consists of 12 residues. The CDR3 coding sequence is TGTGCCGGCGCACGATCCGGCGGGGAGCTGTTTTTT. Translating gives CAGARSGGELFF.

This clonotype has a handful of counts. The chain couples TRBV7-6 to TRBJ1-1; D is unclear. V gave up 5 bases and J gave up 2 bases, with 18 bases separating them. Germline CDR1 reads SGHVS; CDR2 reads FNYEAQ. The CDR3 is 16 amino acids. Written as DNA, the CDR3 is TGTGCCAGCAGCAAACGGAGTAGGGCAGATAACACTGAAGCTTTCTTT. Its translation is CASSKRSRADNTEAFF.

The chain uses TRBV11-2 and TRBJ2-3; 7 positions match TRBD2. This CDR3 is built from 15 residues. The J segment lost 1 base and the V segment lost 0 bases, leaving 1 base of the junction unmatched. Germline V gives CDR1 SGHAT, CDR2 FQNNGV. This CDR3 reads CASSLELARTDTQYF. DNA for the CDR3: TGTGCCAGCAGCTTAGAACTAGCGCGCACAGATACGCAGTATTTT. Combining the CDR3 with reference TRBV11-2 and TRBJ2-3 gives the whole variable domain EAGVAQSPRYKIIEKRQSVAFWCNPISGHATLYWYQQILGQGPKLLIQFQNNGVVDDSQLPKDRFSAERLKGVDSTLKIQPAKLEDSAVYLCASSLELARTDTQYFGPGTRLTVL.

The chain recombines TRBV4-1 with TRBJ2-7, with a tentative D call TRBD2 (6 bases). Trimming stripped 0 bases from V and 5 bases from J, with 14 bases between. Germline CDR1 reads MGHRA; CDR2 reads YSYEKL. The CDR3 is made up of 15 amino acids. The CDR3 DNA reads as TGCGCCAGCAGCCAAGACCCGGGACTTGCCAACGAGCAGTACTTC. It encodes CASSQDPGLANEQYF.

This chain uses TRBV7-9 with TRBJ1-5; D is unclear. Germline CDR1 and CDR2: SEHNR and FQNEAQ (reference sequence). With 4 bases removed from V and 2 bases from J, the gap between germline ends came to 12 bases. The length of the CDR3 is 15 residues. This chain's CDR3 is CASSSSTGRNQPQHF. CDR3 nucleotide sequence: TGTGCCAGCAGCTCGTCTACCGGCCGCAATCAGCCCCAGCATTTT.

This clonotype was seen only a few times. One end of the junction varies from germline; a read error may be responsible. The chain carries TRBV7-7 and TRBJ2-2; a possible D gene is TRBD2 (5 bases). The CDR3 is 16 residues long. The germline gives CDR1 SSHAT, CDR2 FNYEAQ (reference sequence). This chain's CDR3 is CASSLDGVPGAGELFF. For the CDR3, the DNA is TGTGCTAGCAGCTTAGACGGGGTCCCCGGGGCCGGGGAGCTGTTTTTT.

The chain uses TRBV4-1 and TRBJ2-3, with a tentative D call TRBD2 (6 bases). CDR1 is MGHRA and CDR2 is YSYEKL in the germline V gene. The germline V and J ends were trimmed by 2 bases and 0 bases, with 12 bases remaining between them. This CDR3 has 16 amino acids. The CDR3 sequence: CASSQTARGSTDTQYF. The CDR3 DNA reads TGCGCCAGCAGCCAAACGGCCCGGGGGAGCACAGATACGCAGTATTTT.